Each of the 11 T cell receptor beta chains below was sequenced from the same sample in a study of cytomegalovirus exposure and HLA in healthy donors. It was with 60 Vbeta and 13 Jbeta primers that the PCR ran. Measured with immunoSEQ multiplex PCR; TCRdb has only the in-frame clones, and not every one. Of about 270,000 clones in the sample, 72% were seen once. Material for sequencing was PBMCs. The receptors come from a female donor in good health and CMV-seronegative.

The chain employs TRBV9 and TRBJ2-1, with D perhaps TRBD2 (6 bases). The CDR3 contains 13 residues. Germline CDR1 is SGDLS and CDR2 is YYNGEE. V shed 3 bases and J shed 10 bases, with 14 bases lying between them. The CDR3 bases are TGTGCCAGCAGCGCCACTATCCGGGGGGAGCAGTTCTTC. This gives the protein CASSATIRGEQFF.

The V gene is TRBV5-1, the J gene TRBJ2-7; maybe TRBD2 (5 bases). CDR3 length: 14 residues. Germline V lookup: CDR1 SGHRS, CDR2 YFSETQ. Trimming took off 4 bases at V and 2 bases at J, with 13 bases between the two ends. The CDR3 sequence: CASSPQDGTYEQYF. As DNA, the CDR3 is TGCGCCAGCAGCCCCCAAGACGGGACCTACGAGCAGTACTTC. The variable domain in full, with the rest retrieved from reference TRBV5-1 and TRBJ2-7, is KAGVTQTPRYLIKTRGQQVTLSCSPISGHRSVSWYQQTPGQGLQFLFEYFSETQRNKGNFPGRFSGRQFSNSRSEMNVSTLELGDSALYLCASSPQDGTYEQYFGPGTRLTVT.

The V and J genes are TRBV7-2 and TRBJ2-7; D is undetermined. CDR1 is SGHTA and CDR2 is FQGNSA in the germline V gene. The CDR3 covers 14 residues. V lost 6 bases, J lost 6 bases, and 18 bases lay in between. The CDR3 region is CASSSATSPPEQYF. DNA of the CDR3: TGTGCCAGCAGTTCTGCAACATCTCCTCCCGAGCAGTACTTC.

This clone was observed a handful of times. The chain couples TRBV20-1 to TRBJ2-7; possible D gene TRBD1, 5 bases. Germline lookup yields CDR1 DFQATT and CDR2 SNEGSKA (reference sequence). CDR3 size: 11 residues. V lost 1 base and J lost 5, with 6 bases in between. DNA for the CDR3: TGCAGTGCTAGAGGGACAAACGAGCAGTACTTC. It yields the protein CSARGTNEQYF.

The V and J genes are TRBV5-1 and TRBJ2-6; unclear D gene. The CDR3 is made up of 15 amino acids. Per the germline V gene, CDR1 is SGHRS and CDR2 is YFSETQ. V was cut by 3 bases and J by 3 bases, with 10 bases left in between. The chain's CDR3 is CASSSGPVGANVLTF. CDR3 nucleotide sequence: TGCGCCAGCAGCTCCGGTCCGGTTGGGGCCAACGTCCTGACTTTC.

The genes are TRBV6-4 and TRBJ2-7, with a weak D call TRBD1 (6 bases). CDR1 and CDR2 from the germline V gene are MRHNA and SNTAGT. This CDR3 has 12 amino acids. V gave up 7 bases and J gave up 12 bases, with 19 bases separating them. The CDR3 here is CASTGRTARGYF. The CDR3 coding sequence is TGTGCCAGCACGGGGCGAACGGCCAGGGGGTACTTC.

The rearrangement joins TRBV18 to TRBJ1-1, with 12 bases fitting TRBD1. CDR1 and CDR2 from the germline V gene are KGHSH and LQKENI. The CDR3 is 15 residues long. The J segment lost 4 bases and the V segment lost 3 bases, leaving 3 bases of the junction unmatched. Written as DNA, the CDR3 is TGTGCCAGCTCACCGGGACAGGGGGCCGTCACTGAAGCTTTCTTT. This encodes CASSPGQGAVTEAFF.

This clone was recorded only once. J is TRBJ1-2 and V is TRBV6-5; D remains ambiguous. CDR3 length: 13 amino acids. Germline CDR1 and CDR2: MNHEY and SVGAGI. Trimming took 2 bases from V and 3 from J, leaving 7 bases between them. The CDR3 nucleotides are TGTGCCAGCAGTTACGGGAGCCACTATGGCTACACCTTC. Amino acids: CASSYGSHYGYTF.

The V and J genes are TRBV19 and TRBJ2-2, with 7 bases lining up with TRBD2. From germline, CDR1 is LNHDA and CDR2 SQIVND (reference sequence). V shed 3 bases and J 3 bases; nucleotides not matched to a gene: 4. This CDR3 has 15 residues. CDR3 residues: CASSIRTSDTGELFF. DNA of the CDR3: TGTGCCAGTAGTATCCGCACTAGCGACACCGGGGAGCTGTTTTTT. Complete variable domain (other parts from reference TRBV19 and TRBJ2-2): DGGITQSPKYLFRKEGQNVTLSCEQNLNHDAMYWYRQDPGQGLRLIYYSQIVNDFQKGDIAEGYSVSREKKESFPLTVTSAQKNPTAFYLCASSIRTSDTGELFFGEGSRLTVL.

The chain links TRBV5-5 to TRBJ1-1; TRBD1 is a possible D gene (5 bases). The CDR3 length is 15 residues. Germline CDR1 is SGHKS and CDR2 is YYEKEE (reference sequence). Trimming stripped 1 base from V and 0 bases from J, with 10 bases between. For the CDR3, the DNA is TGTGCCAGCAGCTTGTCAGGGCCCATGAACACTGAAGCTTTCTTT. As protein: CASSLSGPMNTEAFF.

J is TRBJ2-4 and V is TRBV7-2; 7 nucleotides line up with TRBD1. J was trimmed by 9 bases and V by 5 bases; bases with no gene match: 10. The CDR3 runs to 14 residues. Looked up from germline, CDR1 is SGHTA and CDR2 is FQGNSA. The CDR3 DNA sequence: TGTGCCAGCAGCCCAGGACGAGAGGGGGCCATTCAGTACTTC. Encoded protein: CASSPGREGAIQYF.